This TCR beta chain appears in the sequencing data of a study of shared clonotypes between healthy human individuals (dated by TCRdb to 2020 to 2021). At the level of the whole study: The cohort included a few men and a couple of women between 18 and 49 years of age. To estimate repertoire size and how much clonotypes are shared between individuals, the study performed deep sequencing of blood TCR repertoires from a handful of healthy adults. For each donor, three plates each were used for CD4 naive and CD4 memory, two plates were used for CD8 naive, and one plate was used for CD8 memory. To increase sequencing depth and limit assay-specific biases, different laboratories used diverse techniques to prepare libraries and sequence TCR repertoires. Leukapheresis yielded between about 0.8 and 9.5 billion PBMCs per donor. Results and caveats for the whole study, not just this receptor: Incomplete sequencing was indicated by rarefaction of sorted-subset datasets, despite the large sequencing depth. The small number of donors limited the genetic and exposure-history diversity represented. Larger estimated clonotype richness was generally found for naive subsets than for memory subsets. Sampling was limited to blood, and TCR repertoires in tissue likely differ from TCR repertoires in blood. Pairwise subsampling led to the expectation that sequencing depth would affect the degree of clonotype sharing among donors. When several donors were compared, the shared fraction of clonotypes was about 5.2% for naive CD4, 3.5% to 4% for naive CD8, about 2.4% for memory CD4, and approximately 0.4% for memory CD8. Clonotypes shared by all four sorted-subset donors showed higher generation probabilities than non-shared clonotypes.

The donors were healthy, HIV-negative adults who had no recently reported acute infections or vaccinations. Every donor was a Caucasian adult residing in Nashville, Tennessee, USA. CD4+ T cells were enriched through magnetic negative selection, after which naive cells were positively selected on CD45RA and the remaining negative fraction served as the memory subset. Blood was obtained by leukapheresis, after which PBMCs were separated by Ficoll-Histopaque density gradient centrifugation and cryopreserved in liquid nitrogen vapor phase. Purity and quantity of every magnetically sorted T cell population were checked by analytical flow cytometry. Genomic DNA was isolated from each sorted fraction and quantified by UV absorbance on a Nanodrop 2000c. Using the deep immunoSEQ assay, multiplex PCR amplified TCR CDR3 regions from genomic DNA. Genomic DNA extracted from each cell subset was distributed evenly over all wells of several immunoSEQ 96-well plates, and each plate served as one replicate. For sorted subsets, each replicate PCR was loaded with roughly 190 ng genomic DNA, equivalent to about 30,000 T cell genomes. Purified libraries were quantified with a Qubit 3.0 fluorometer, sized on a Bioanalyzer 2100, and re-quantified with the KAPA Library Quantification kit. Every immunoSEQ 96-well plate was sequenced on a dedicated single-read 150-cycle Illumina NextSeq 550 flow cell. As for how the authors treated the data: Because the immunoSEQ output held only junctional sequences and lacked quality scores, the filtering could not match the filtering applied to full-length reads. Sequences were annotated with PyIR, a Python wrapper for IgBLAST v1.9, using IMGT germline references to assign V/J genes and CDR3. Reads with weak V/J assignments (E-value above 1e-6), missing CDR3, stop codons, out-of-frame junctions, or ambiguous translated residues were removed. V3J clonotypes were defined as sequences sharing the same inferred V gene, J gene, and CDR3 amino acid sequence. Percentage overlap between repertoires was calculated by dividing the number of shared unique clonotypes by the size of the smaller repertoire. Three approaches were used to assess repertoire richness: RTK rarefaction, the Chao1 estimator, and Recon v2.1 estimates of unobserved clonotypes. Generation probabilities were computed with OLGA for all TCRbeta clonotypes obtained by the gDNA method from four donors. Not all clones reach the TCRdb copy of this immuneACCESS table, which keeps in-frame sequences only. Checked studies attribute under half of the gap to unresolved V genes and leave the rest unexplained. V and J calls and clone size are copied from that table; D and trimming were computed from the DNA. Across this sample there are around 1.1 million clones, with 75% to 80% seen only once. The top ten hold roughly 0.65% of the sample.

For CDR1 and CDR2, the germline V gene lists SGDLS and YYNGEE. Taken from cysteine to phenylalanine, the CDR3 has 15 residues. Only CDR3 DNA is held: 45 bases, read in frame from base 1. The germline V and J ends show losses of 0 bases and 7 bases respectively, and no gene match explains 6 bases of the junction. Concerning this clone itself: No cognate antigen has been identified for it. Within one base of it there is no much larger clone, and no base qualities were kept.

The sequenced material came from memory CD4+ T cells from PBMCs. What the cell subset or site label conveys for this sample: CD45RA-negative fraction. The receptor chain draws on TRBV9 and TRBJ2-2; 7 of the junction bases match TRBD1. The sequence was collected from a man aged 18 to 35 in good health. Some clones in this sample may be carry-over from other donors' samples. The DNA sequence follows: TGTGCCAGCAGCGTAGCTCGACAGGGATTCGGGGAGCTGTTTTTT. Its amino acids are CASSVARQGFGELFF.